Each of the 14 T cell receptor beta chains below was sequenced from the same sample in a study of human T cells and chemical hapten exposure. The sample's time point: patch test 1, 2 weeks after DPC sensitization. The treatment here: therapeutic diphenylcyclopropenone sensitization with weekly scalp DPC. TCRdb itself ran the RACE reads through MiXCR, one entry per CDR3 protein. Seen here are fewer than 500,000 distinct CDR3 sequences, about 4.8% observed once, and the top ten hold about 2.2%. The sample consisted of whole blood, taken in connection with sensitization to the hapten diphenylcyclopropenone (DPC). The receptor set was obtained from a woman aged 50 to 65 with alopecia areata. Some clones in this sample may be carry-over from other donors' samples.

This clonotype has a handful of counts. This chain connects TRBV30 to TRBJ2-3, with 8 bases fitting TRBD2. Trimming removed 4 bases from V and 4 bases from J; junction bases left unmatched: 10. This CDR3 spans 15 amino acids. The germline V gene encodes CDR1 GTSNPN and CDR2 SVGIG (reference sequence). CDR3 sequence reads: CAWNKLAAGADTQYF. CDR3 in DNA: TGTGCCTGGAATAAACTAGCGGCGGGGGCAGATACGCAGTATTTT.

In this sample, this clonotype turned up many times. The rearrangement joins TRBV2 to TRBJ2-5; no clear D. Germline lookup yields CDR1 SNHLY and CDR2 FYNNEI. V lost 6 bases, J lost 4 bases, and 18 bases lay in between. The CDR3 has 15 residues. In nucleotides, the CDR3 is TGTGCCAGCAGCGCTCGAAACCAAGGATTAGAGACCCAGTACTTC. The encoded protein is CASSARNQGLETQYF.

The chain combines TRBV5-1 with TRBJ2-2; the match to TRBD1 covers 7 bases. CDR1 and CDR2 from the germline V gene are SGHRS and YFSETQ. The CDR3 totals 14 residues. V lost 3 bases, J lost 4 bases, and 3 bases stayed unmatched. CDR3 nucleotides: TGCGCCAGCAGCTCTGACAGGGTCACCGGGGAGCTGTTTTTT. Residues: CASSSDRVTGELFF. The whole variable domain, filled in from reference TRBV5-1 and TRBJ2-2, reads KAGVTQTPRYLIKTRGQQVTLSCSPISGHRSVSWYQQTPGQGLQFLFEYFSETQRNKGNFPGRFSGRQFSNSRSEMNVSTLELGDSALYLCASSSDRVTGELFFGEGSRLTVL.

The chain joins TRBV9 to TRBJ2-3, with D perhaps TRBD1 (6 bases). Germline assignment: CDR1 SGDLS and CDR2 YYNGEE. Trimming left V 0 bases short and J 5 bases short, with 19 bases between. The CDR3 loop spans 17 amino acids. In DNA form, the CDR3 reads TGTGCCAGCAGCGTAGGAAGTAGGGGGTACCGGGTAGATACGCAGTATTTT. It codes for CASSVGSRGYRVDTQYF.

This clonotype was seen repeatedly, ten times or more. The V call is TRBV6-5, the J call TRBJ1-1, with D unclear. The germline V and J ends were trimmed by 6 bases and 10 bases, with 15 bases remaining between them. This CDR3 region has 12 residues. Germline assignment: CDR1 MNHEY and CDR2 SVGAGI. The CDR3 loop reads CASRIPGSGAFF. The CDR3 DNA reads TGTGCCAGCAGAATCCCGGGGTCGGGAGCTTTCTTT.

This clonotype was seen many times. This CDR3 reads CASSQKVGGNGYTF. DNA for the CDR3: TGTGCCAGCAGCCAAAAGGTTGGAGGGAATGGCTACACCTTC. This chain links TRBV16 with TRBJ1-2; D gene ambiguous. V shed 2 bases and J shed 6 bases, with 13 bases lying between them. Germline CDR1 and CDR2: KGHSY and FQNENV. CDR3 length equals 14 residues.

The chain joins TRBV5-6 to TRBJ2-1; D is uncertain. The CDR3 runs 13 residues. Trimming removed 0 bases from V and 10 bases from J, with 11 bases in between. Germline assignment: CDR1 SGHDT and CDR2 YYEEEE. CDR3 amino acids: CASSLGRSREQFF. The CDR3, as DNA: TGTGCCAGCAGCTTGGGGCGGAGCCGAGAGCAGTTCTTC. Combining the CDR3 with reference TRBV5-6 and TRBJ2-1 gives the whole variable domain DAGVTQSPTHLIKTRGQQVTLRCSPKSGHDTVSWYQQALGQGPQFIFQYYEEEERQRGNFPDRFSGHQFPNYSSELNVNALLLGDSALYLCASSLGRSREQFFGPGTRLTVL.

The CDR3 loop reads CASREGQGNYGYTF. In DNA form, the CDR3 reads TGTGCCAGCCGGGAGGGACAGGGCAATTATGGCTACACCTTC. The chain carries TRBV9 and TRBJ1-2; 9 bases fit TRBD1. CDR3 length equals 14 residues. With 7 bases clipped from V and 5 bases from J, the junction kept 9 bases outside the gene matches. The germline V gene encodes CDR1 SGDLS and CDR2 YYNGEE.

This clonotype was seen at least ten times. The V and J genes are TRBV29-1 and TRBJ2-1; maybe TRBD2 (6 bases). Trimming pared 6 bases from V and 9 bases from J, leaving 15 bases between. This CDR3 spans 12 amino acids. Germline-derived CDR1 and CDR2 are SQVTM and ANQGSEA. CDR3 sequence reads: CSVPLREAEQFF. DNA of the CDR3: TGCAGCGTCCCCCTTAGGGAGGCTGAGCAGTTCTTC.

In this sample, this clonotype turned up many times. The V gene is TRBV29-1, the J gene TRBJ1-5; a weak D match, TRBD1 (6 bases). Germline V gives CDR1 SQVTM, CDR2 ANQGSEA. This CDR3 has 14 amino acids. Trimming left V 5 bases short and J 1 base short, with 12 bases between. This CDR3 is CSVSGEDSNQPQHF. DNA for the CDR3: TGCAGCGTTTCAGGGGAGGACAGCAATCAGCCCCAGCATTTT.

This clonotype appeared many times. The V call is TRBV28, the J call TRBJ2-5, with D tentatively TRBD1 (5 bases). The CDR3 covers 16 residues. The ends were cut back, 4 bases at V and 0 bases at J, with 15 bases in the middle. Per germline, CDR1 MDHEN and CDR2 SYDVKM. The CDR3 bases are TGTGCCAGCAGTTGGCTGGGGCGGAGTAACCAAGAGACCCAGTACTTC. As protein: CASSWLGRSNQETQYF.

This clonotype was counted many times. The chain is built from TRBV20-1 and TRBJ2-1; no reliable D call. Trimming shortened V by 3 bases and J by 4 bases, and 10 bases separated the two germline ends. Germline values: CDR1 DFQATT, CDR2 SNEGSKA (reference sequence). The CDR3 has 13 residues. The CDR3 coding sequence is TGCAGTGCTAGGTCAAACTTTTACAATGAGCAGTTCTTC. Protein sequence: CSARSNFYNEQFF.

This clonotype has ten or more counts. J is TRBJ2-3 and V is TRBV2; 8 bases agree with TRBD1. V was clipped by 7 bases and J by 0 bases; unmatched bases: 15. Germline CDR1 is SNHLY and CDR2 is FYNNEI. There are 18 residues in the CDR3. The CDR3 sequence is CASTRPQDRAESTDTQYF. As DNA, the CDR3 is TGTGCCAGCACCCGACCCCAGGACAGGGCGGAAAGCACAGATACGCAGTATTTT.

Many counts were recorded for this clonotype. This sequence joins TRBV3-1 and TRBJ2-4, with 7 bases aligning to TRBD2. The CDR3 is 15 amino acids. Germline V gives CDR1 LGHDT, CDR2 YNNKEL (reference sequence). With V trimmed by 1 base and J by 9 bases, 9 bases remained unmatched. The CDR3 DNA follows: TGTGCCAGCAGCCAAGGAGCGGGGCCGAGCGGCATTCAGTACTTC. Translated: CASSQGAGPSGIQYF.